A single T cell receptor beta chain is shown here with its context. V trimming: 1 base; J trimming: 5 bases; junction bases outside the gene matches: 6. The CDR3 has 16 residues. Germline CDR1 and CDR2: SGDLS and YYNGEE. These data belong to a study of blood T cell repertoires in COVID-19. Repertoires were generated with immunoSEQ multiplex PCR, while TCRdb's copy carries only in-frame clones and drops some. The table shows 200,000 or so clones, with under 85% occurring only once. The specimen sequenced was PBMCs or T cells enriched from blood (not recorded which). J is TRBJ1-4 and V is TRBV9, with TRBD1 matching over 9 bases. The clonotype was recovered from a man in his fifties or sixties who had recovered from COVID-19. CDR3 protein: CASSVSQGANNEKLFF. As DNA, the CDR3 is TGTGCCAGCAGCGTATCACAGGGGGCCAACAATGAAAAACTGTTTTTT.